This entry features one T cell receptor (beta chain) sequence. The data originate from a study of blood T cell repertoires in COVID-19. The data were produced by immunoSEQ multiplex PCR, yet TCRdb's version contains in-frame clones alone and is incomplete. The table has under 85,000 clones, approximately 85% seen once. Germline V gives CDR1 ENHRY, CDR2 SYGVKD. V shed 2 bases and J shed 4 bases, with 14 bases lying between them. The CDR3 contains 15 residues. The chain links TRBV10-3 to TRBJ1-2, with D perhaps TRBD1 (6 bases). Specimen: peripheral blood. The receptor was isolated from a man of 80 years or more with acute or convalescent COVID-19. The CDR3: CAISELFTGTYGYTF. CDR3 DNA sequence: TGTGCCATCAGTGAGCTTTTTACAGGGACCTATGGCTACACCTTC.